The 21 T cell receptor beta chains listed next were all sequenced from one sample in a study of molecular identifiers for immune sequencing clone quantification. Each CDR3 protein gets one entry after TCRdb re-called the PCR reads with MiXCR. The data hold fewer than 75,000 distinct CDR3 sequences, with 15% to 20% observed a single time. Sequenced: naive CD8+ T cells from blood, with Jurkat cell RNA spiked in. Noted subset: FACS-sorted CD8+CD4-CCR7+CD45RA+ naive T cells. The source of these receptors is a human donor in good health. Some libraries in this study had Jurkat cell RNA spiked in.

This clonotype occurred many times. V and J are TRBV7-6 and TRBJ1-2, with D perhaps matching TRBD1 (6 bases). Germline loops: CDR1 SGHVS, CDR2 FNYEAQ. V dropped 5 bases and J dropped 5 bases, with 12 bases sitting between them. The CDR3 covers 13 residues. CDR3: CASSPQGGYGYTF. CDR3 DNA: TGTGCCAGCAGCCCACAGGGAGGGTATGGCTACACCTTC.

This clonotype was detected a few times. The chain carries TRBV28 and TRBJ2-1; D ambiguous. Trimming removed 7 bases at V and 0 bases at J, with 10 bases between. Germline V CDR1 and CDR2: MDHEN, SYDVKM. The CDR3 loop spans 14 amino acids. The CDR3 region is CASILRSSYNEQFF. In nucleotides, the CDR3 is TGTGCCAGCATCCTTCGGAGCTCCTACAATGAGCAGTTCTTC.

This clonotype appeared many times. The chain couples TRBV3-1 to TRBJ2-5; D not resolved. The V end was cut by 5 bases, the J end by 2 bases, with 18 bases between. Per the germline V gene, CDR1 is LGHDT and CDR2 is YNNKEL (reference sequence). CDR3 length equals 16 residues. This CDR3 reads CASSNPTRTPQETQYF. CDR3 sequence (DNA): TGTGCCAGCAGCAATCCTACCCGGACCCCACAAGAGACCCAGTACTTC.

The gene calls are TRBV2 and TRBJ2-1; 8 nucleotides align to TRBD2. Germline lookup yields CDR1 SNHLY and CDR2 FYNNEI. Losses at the gene ends were 3 bases for V and 0 bases for J; bases not matched to a gene: 7. The CDR3 is 17 residues long. The CDR3 nucleotides read TGTGCCAGCAGTGAGGGAGCGGGGGTAAGCTCCTACAATGAGCAGTTCTTC. It encodes CASSEGAGVSSYNEQFF.

To note about this clonotype: This may arise from a read error, as a much more abundant clone is one base away. This chain uses TRBV12-3 or TRBV12-4 with TRBJ1-5; D is uncertain. V was trimmed by 4 bases and J by 1 base, leaving 11 bases between them. This CDR3 region has 15 residues. The CDR3 region has the DNA TGTGCCAGCAGTTCGGCGGGTTGGAGCAATCAGCCCCAGCATTTT. Protein: CASSSAGWSNQPQHF.

Of note for this clonotype: This may come from a read error, since a much larger clone is one base off. V is TRBV5-5 and J is TRBJ1-2; perhaps TRBD1 as D (5 bases). CDR1 is SGHKS and CDR2 is YYEKEE in the germline V gene (reference sequence). V was trimmed by 0 bases and J by 3 bases, leaving 9 bases between them. There are 14 residues in the CDR3. CDR3 sequence: CASSLAGTDYGYTF. CDR3 sequence (DNA): TGTGCCAGCAGCTTGGCCGGGACCGACTATGGCTACACCTTC.

This clonotype was counted at least ten times. J is TRBJ1-1 and V is TRBV12-3 or TRBV12-4; D uncertain. CDR3 length equals 14 residues. With 3 bases removed from V and 3 bases from J, the gap between germline ends came to 11 bases. The CDR3 is CASSLGSDDTEAFF. The CDR3 nucleotides are TGTGCCAGCAGTTTGGGCAGTGACGACACTGAAGCTTTCTTT.

This clonotype has a count of ten or more. The V and J genes are TRBV19 and TRBJ1-1, with a possible D match to TRBD1 (5 bases). Germline loops: CDR1 LNHDA, CDR2 SQIVND (reference sequence). Trimming stripped 5 bases from V and 1 base from J, with 14 bases between. The CDR3 extends over 15 amino acids. The CDR3 is CASSVSGTANTEAFF. CDR3 DNA sequence: TGTGCCAGTAGTGTGTCCGGGACGGCGAACACTGAAGCTTTCTTT.

This clonotype was seen many times. This chain uses TRBV6-5 with TRBJ2-1; 8 positions agree with TRBD2. CDR1 MNHEY and CDR2 SVGAGI come from the germline V gene. V lost 0 bases to trimming and J lost 4 bases; unmatched junction nucleotides: 5. The length of the CDR3 is 16 residues. The CDR3 reads CASSYSPGLGYNEQFF. In DNA form, the CDR3 reads TGTGCCAGCAGTTACTCTCCGGGACTAGGATACAATGAGCAGTTCTTC.

By sample share, this clonotype is medium-sized (0.01 to 0.1%). This chain links TRBV23-1 with TRBJ2-3, with D perhaps being TRBD1 or TRBD2 (5 bases each). TRBV23-1 is labeled an ORF, and its function is uncertain. The CDR3 sequence is 17 residues long. V was shortened by 0 bases and J by 0 bases, with 13 bases between the two germline ends. CDR3 nucleotide sequence: TGCGCCAGCAGTCAATCGCGGCCTCGGGGCAGCACAGATACGCAGTATTTT. Its protein product is CASSQSRPRGSTDTQYF.

This clonotype has a count of ten or more. The rearrangement joins TRBV27 to TRBJ2-3; 7 bases align to TRBD2. CDR3 length: 14 residues. After removal of 6 bases from V and 1 base from J, the junction contained 4 bases not matched to a gene. Germline CDR1 reads MNHEY; CDR2 reads SMNVEV (reference sequence). This CDR3 is CASRSLAGTDTQYF. The CDR3 DNA sequence: TGTGCCAGCAGATCCCTAGCGGGCACAGATACGCAGTATTTT.

This clonotype was seen ten or more times. The chain has TRBV7-2 and TRBJ2-3; 10 bases align to TRBD2. The CDR3 consists of 19 residues. Germline V gene data show CDR1 as SGHTA and CDR2 as FQGNSA. Trimming removed 5 bases from V and 4 bases from J; junction bases left unmatched: 18. The CDR3 nucleotides are TGTGCCAGCAGCCAAACGGGACTAGCGCTAAGAACCGGAGCAGATACGCAGTATTTT. It is translated as CASSQTGLALRTGADTQYF.

The chain recombines TRBV20-1 with TRBJ2-5, with 12 bases identical to TRBD2. The CDR3 is made up of 14 amino acids. Germline V CDR1 and CDR2: DFQATT, SNEGSKA (reference sequence). J lost 4 bases, V lost 4 bases, and 4 bases had no gene match. The DNA of the CDR3 is TGCAGTGCTAAAAAGGGACTAGCGGGAGAGACCCAGTACTTC. Residues: CSAKKGLAGETQYF.

This clonotype was detected many times. V usage is TRBV7-9 and J usage is TRBJ2-2; TRBD2 matches 11 bases. Germline values: CDR1 SEHNR, CDR2 FQNEAQ (reference sequence). Trimming cost V 5 bases and J 4 bases; bases outside gene matches: 6. The CDR3 covers 16 residues. The CDR3 coding sequence is TGTGCCAGCAGCATACTAGCGGGAGTTGCCACCGGGGAGCTGTTTTTT. Translating it yields CASSILAGVATGELFF.

Concerning this clonotype itself: Possible read error: a much larger clone is one base away. CDR3 in DNA: TGTGCCACCAGTAATACTGGGACTTCTGCTTCCGGAGATACGCAGTATTTT. Protein sequence: CATSNTGTSASGDTQYF. The rearrangement uses TRBV24-1 and TRBJ2-3; a possible D gene is TRBD2 (6 bases). This CDR3 has 17 amino acids. The V end was cut by 6 bases, the J end by 5 bases, with 23 bases between. Germline lookup yields CDR1 KGHDR and CDR2 SFDVKD.

This chain connects TRBV28 to TRBJ2-1; perhaps TRBD2 as D (5 bases). Germline CDR1 MDHEN, CDR2 SYDVKM. Trimming stripped 6 bases from V and 6 bases from J, with 6 bases between. This CDR3 is built from 11 residues. The CDR3 DNA sequence: TGTGCCAGCAGGGACTGCAATGAGCAGTTCTTC. Its translation is CASRDCNEQFF.

This clonotype was counted at least ten times. The gene calls are TRBV9 and TRBJ2-7; 7 nucleotides line up with TRBD1. Trimming at V came to 4 bases and at J to 2 bases, leaving 9 bases not matched to a gene. In germline, CDR1 is SGDLS, CDR2 YYNGEE. The CDR3 sequence is 15 residues long. This CDR3 is CASSPEGTDTYEQYF. CDR3 DNA sequence: TGTGCCAGCAGCCCCGAAGGGACAGACACCTACGAGCAGTACTTC.

The chain employs TRBV27 and TRBJ2-3; no definite D call. Trimming stripped 5 bases from V and 2 bases from J, with 11 bases between. Germline assignment: CDR1 MNHEY and CDR2 SMNVEV (reference sequence). This CDR3 spans 14 amino acids. For the CDR3, the DNA is TGTGCCAGCAGTCCGAGGCGCCTCACAGATACGCAGTATTTT. It encodes CASSPRRLTDTQYF.

Many counts were recorded for this clonotype. The junction departs from germline at one end; a sequencing error may be responsible. This chain connects TRBV12-3 or TRBV12-4 to TRBJ2-3; no definite D call. The CDR3 extends over 13 amino acids. The CDR3: CASRRTSTDTQYF. In DNA, the CDR3 is TGTGCCAGCAGACGAACAAGCACCGATACGCAGTATTTT.

This clonotype occurred many times. The chain couples TRBV4-1 to TRBJ2-2; TRBD1 is a possible D gene (5 bases). In germline, CDR1 is MGHRA, CDR2 YSYEKL. The CDR3 is made up of 17 amino acids. The V end lost 0 bases, the J end lost 1 base, and 12 bases lay between the germline ends. CDR3 coding DNA: TGCGCCAGCAGCCAAGAGGTCAGGGTAGTGAACACCGGGGAGCTGTTTTTT. This encodes CASSQEVRVVNTGELFF.

This clonotype was counted many times. CDR3 residues: CASSHPPGLAAYNEQFF. The DNA of the CDR3 is TGTGCCAGCAGCCACCCACCGGGACTAGCGGCCTACAATGAGCAGTTCTTC. The chain joins TRBV4-2 to TRBJ2-1; TRBD2 agrees at 11 bases. The germline gives CDR1 LGHNA, CDR2 YNFKEQ. V shed 3 bases, J shed 2 bases, and the junction held 6 bases outside the gene matches. The CDR3 length is 17 residues.